This T cell receptor beta chain originates from a study of blood T cell repertoires in COVID-19. This clone was detected only once. V was cut by 4 bases and J by 2 bases, with 8 bases left in between. The germline V gene has CDR1 SGHNT and CDR2 YYREEE (reference sequence). This CDR3 comprises 13 residues. Using immunoSEQ multiplex PCR, the repertoire was profiled, and TCRdb retains in-frame clones only, with some absent. The table lists about 150,000 clones, approximately 73% of them singletons. The sequence came from a woman of 80 years or more with acute or convalescent COVID-19. This sequence joins TRBV5-4 and TRBJ2-3; no reliable D call. The sample consisted of peripheral blood. CDR3: CASSLEVTDTQYF. CDR3 coding DNA: TGTGCCAGCAGCCTTGAGGTCACAGATACGCAGTATTTT.